This T cell receptor (beta chain) was sequenced in a study of blood T cells in healthy people across ages. From germline, CDR1 is SGHTA and CDR2 FQGNSA. The CDR3 consists of 19 residues. The trim removed 1 base at V and 2 bases at J, leaving 9 bases unmatched. The second PCR ran about 6 to 11 cycles with a sample-barcoded 5' primer and J-beta primers. TCRdb reprocessed the 5' RACE reads via MiXCR and lists one record per CDR3 protein. The data contain roughly 860,000 distinct CDR3 sequences, about 62% of them singletons. J is TRBJ2-4 and V is TRBV7-2; 12 bases agree with TRBD2. Input material: blood. The source is a man aged 30 to 39 in good health. This CDR3 reads CASSLVVTSGSGTKNIQYF. CDR3 bases: TGTGCCAGCAGCTTAGTCGTGACTAGCGGGAGTGGGACCAAAAACATTCAGTACTTC.